The clone carrying this T cell receptor beta chain was recorded a few times. What it binds is not known. The data are from a study of CD8+ T cells in alopecia areata. On the study more broadly: Treated patients swallowed 5 to 10 mg of oral tofacitinib twice daily. Affected scalp percentage set treated patients' severity scores.

Trimming shortened V by 2 bases and J by 2 bases, and 7 bases separated the two germline ends. The V gene's germline CDR1 is PRHDT and CDR2 FYEKMQ (reference sequence). The CDR3 contains 13 residues. Overall study findings and caveats: TCR sharing across patients was less clear than in mice, possibly HLA-related.

Described treatment: oral pan-JAK inhibitor, 5-10 mg twice daily. Researchers took lesional scalp punch biopsies and peripheral blood from people who were alopecia areata patients. cDNA reverse transcribed from extracted RNA served as the sequencing template. Measured with immunoSEQ multiplex PCR; TCRdb has only the in-frame clones, and not every one. The sample lists roughly 180,000 clones, approximately 51% occurring once. This specimen was CD8+ T cells sorted from blood, taken at roughly week 53, from a patient treated with tofacitinib. This TCR derives from a human donor with alopecia areata. The chain has TRBV13 and TRBJ2-7, with unresolved D. The CDR3 coding sequence is TGTGCCAGCAGCTTAACGGGCACCTACGAGCAGTACTTC. It translates to CASSLTGTYEQYF.